These 4 T cell receptor beta chains came from one sample sequenced in a study of blood T cell repertoires in COVID-19. TCRdb's table, derived via immunoSEQ multiplex PCR, lists solely in-frame clones and lacks some. Of a few hundred thousand clones detected, roughly 85% appear once; the ten largest clones hold 3.5% to 4%. The sequenced material came from PBMCs or T cells enriched from blood (not recorded which). The source is a middle-aged woman with acute COVID-19.

The V call is TRBV5-5, the J call TRBJ2-7; D might be TRBD2 (6 bases). V gave up 4 bases and J gave up 4 bases, with 15 bases separating them. CDR1 is SGHKS, CDR2 YYEKEE, per germline (reference sequence). CDR3 length: 14 residues. The DNA for the CDR3 is TGTGCCAGCAGCCCGGGACTGGGCCGATACGAGCAGTACTTC. It yields the protein CASSPGLGRYEQYF.

This sequence joins TRBV7-9 and TRBJ1-3; 8 nucleotides align to TRBD1. CDR3 length equals 17 residues. Germline CDR1 SEHNR, CDR2 FQNEAQ (reference sequence). V dropped 3 bases and J dropped 0; count of bases not matched to a gene: 7. DNA of the CDR3: TGTGCCAGCAGCTTGCAAACCGGGACAGGCTCTGGAAACACCATATATTTT. This gives the protein CASSLQTGTGSGNTIYF.

The chain has TRBV4-1 and TRBJ2-3; D perhaps matches TRBD2 (6 bases). The CDR3 extends over 16 amino acids. Trimming removed 4 bases from V and 2 bases from J, with 16 bases in between. CDR1 is MGHRA and CDR2 is YSYEKL in the germline V gene. CDR3 coding DNA: TGCGCCAGCAGCCCTTTGGGACTGGGGAACACAGATACGCAGTATTTT. It encodes CASSPLGLGNTDTQYF.

The chain employs TRBV28 and TRBJ2-5; 7 bases align to TRBD1. The CDR3 length is 14 residues. The ends lost 6 bases at V and 3 bases at J; junction bases unmatched: 7. Germline V gene data show CDR1 as MDHEN and CDR2 as SYDVKM. The CDR3: CASSPTGLEETQYF. CDR3 DNA sequence: TGTGCCAGCAGCCCGACAGGGCTTGAAGAGACCCAGTACTTC. Full variable domain (remainder filled in from reference TRBV28 and TRBJ2-5): DVKVTQSSRYLVKRTGEKVFLECVQDMDHENMFWYRQDPGLGLRLIYFSYDVKMKEKGDIPEGYSVSREKKERFSLILESASTNQTSMYLCASSPTGLEETQYFGPGTRLLVL.